These 3 T cell receptor beta chains were all obtained from the same sample, sequenced in a study of Tregs in tolerant kidney transplant recipients. Generated by immunoSEQ multiplex PCR, the TCRdb table keeps only in-frame clones and is missing some. The sample includes about 64,000 clones, over 75% seen only once; the top ten take around 4%. Mixed chimerism was transient after nonmyeloablative marrow transplants from related graft donors. Material: CD4+ T cells from blood (PBMCs), obtained 6 months after the transplant. The source of these receptors is a human patient who received a combined kidney and bone marrow transplant. Some T cells may be graft donor cells.

The rearrangement links TRBV2 to TRBJ2-3; D perhaps matches TRBD1 (5 bases). The CDR3 runs to 15 residues. Germline V lookup: CDR1 SNHLY, CDR2 FYNNEI. The germline V and J ends were trimmed by 5 bases and 0 bases, with 12 bases remaining between them. The CDR3 loop reads CASSYAGHSTDTQYF. As DNA, the CDR3 is TGTGCCAGCAGTTACGCAGGACATAGCACAGATACGCAGTATTTT. Complete variable domain (other parts from reference TRBV2 and TRBJ2-3): EPEVTQTPSHQVTQMGQEVILRCVPISNHLYFYWYRQILGQKVEFLVSFYNNEISEKSEIFDDQFSVERPDGSNFTLKIRSTKLEDSAMYFCASSYAGHSTDTQYFGPGTRLTVL.

The rearrangement links TRBV29-1 to TRBJ2-3, with 8 positions matching TRBD2. CDR1 and CDR2 (germline): SQVTM, ANQGSEA. The V and J ends lost 1 base and 4 bases, in that order; junction bases with no gene match: 4. The CDR3 is 14 amino acids. The CDR3 loop reads CSVEGGRGADTQYF. In DNA, the CDR3 is TGCAGCGTTGAAGGTGGGCGGGGGGCAGATACGCAGTATTTT.

A single count supports this clone. The chain links TRBV18 to TRBJ2-3; 7 bases match TRBD2. Trimming removed 6 bases from V and 1 base from J; junction bases left unmatched: 7. There are 15 residues in the CDR3. CDR1 is KGHSH, CDR2 LQKENI, per germline. CDR3 loop: CASSLGGSRTDTQYF. As DNA, the CDR3 is TGTGCCAGCTCCCTTGGCGGGAGTCGCACAGATACGCAGTATTTT.